Following are 32 T cell receptor beta chains from one sample sequenced in a study of T cell responses to AZD1222 COVID-19 vaccine (dated by TCRdb to about 2021). The time point label here, explained by the study, means: baseline before first vaccination. The library was prepared using the immunoSEQ multiplex PCR assay. Imported from immuneACCESS, the table was reduced by TCRdb to in-frame sequences with V and J called. These copies leave out some clones; in studies compared against another copy, an unresolved V gene accounts for under half, and the cause of the remainder is not known. A total of some 120,000 clones appear in this sample, about 89% of them only once. The ten largest account for roughly 5.7% of the sample. The starting material was peripheral blood, obtained on day 0 of AZD1222 vaccination. The receptor set was obtained from an adult in good health.

V gene TRBV2 combines with J gene TRBJ1-6, with TRBD1 matching over 8 bases. The CDR3 runs 15 residues. The V and J ends lost 8 bases and 6 bases, in that order; junction bases with no gene match: 9. CDR1 SNHLY and CDR2 FYNNEI come from the germline V gene. Written as DNA, the CDR3 is TGTGCCAGCGGGACAGGACCACTTACTAATTCACCCCTCCACTTT. Its protein product is CASGTGPLTNSPLHF.

The chain couples TRBV11-2 to TRBJ1-6; TRBD1 aligns across 9 bases. CDR3 length: 18 residues. Per germline, CDR1 SGHAT and CDR2 FQNNGV. Trimming took 5 bases from V and 1 from J; bases not matched to a gene: 9. CDR3 amino acids: CASSQGQGDISYNSPLHF. The CDR3 bases are TGTGCCAGCAGCCAGGGACAGGGTGATATATCCTATAATTCACCCCTCCACTTT.

The chain uses TRBV28 and TRBJ1-2, with D possibly being TRBD1 (6 bases). This CDR3 has 15 residues. Germline lookup yields CDR1 MDHEN and CDR2 SYDVKM. V was cut by 3 bases and J by 4 bases, with 15 bases left in between. The chain's CDR3 is CASSFSLGQSYGYTF. In DNA form, the CDR3 reads TGTGCCAGCAGTTTTTCCCTCGGACAGTCCTATGGCTACACCTTC.

Only one count was recorded for this clone. J is TRBJ2-7 and V is TRBV5-1; no reliable D call. This CDR3 region has 12 residues. Deletions cut 2 bases from V and 4 bases from J, with 7 bases between. Germline-derived CDR1 and CDR2 are SGHRS and YFSETQ. CDR3 sequence reads: CASSFTRYEQYF. The DNA for the CDR3 is TGCGCCAGCAGCTTCACAAGGTACGAGCAGTACTTC.

The V call is TRBV18, the J call TRBJ1-2; no definite D call. The germline gives CDR1 KGHSH, CDR2 LQKENI. This CDR3 has 16 amino acids. The V gene lost 3 bases and the J gene lost 6 bases, with 20 bases spanning the gap. The CDR3, as DNA: TGTGCCAGCTCACCTACCATGGAGGGTTGGATTCATGGCTACACCTTC. Translating it yields CASSPTMEGWIHGYTF.

The chain couples TRBV19 to TRBJ1-2, with D unclear. The germline gives CDR1 LNHDA, CDR2 SQIVND (reference sequence). The CDR3 extends over 12 amino acids. V lost 5 bases to trimming and J lost 0 bases, with 4 bases between them. The CDR3 reads CASSFSNYGYTF. In nucleotides, the CDR3 is TGTGCCAGTAGTTTCTCTAACTATGGCTACACCTTC.

This clone appeared a few times. The chain joins TRBV6-1 to TRBJ2-7; 10 nucleotides agree with TRBD1. The CDR3 runs to 15 residues. Losses at the gene ends were 3 bases for V and 2 bases for J; bases not matched to a gene: 4. Germline V gene lookup returns CDR1 MNHNS and CDR2 SASEGT. In DNA, the CDR3 is TGTGCCAGCAGTGACCCTGGACAGGGGGCCTACGAGCAGTACTTC. The encoded protein is CASSDPGQGAYEQYF.

The gene calls are TRBV7-2 and TRBJ1-3; D possibly corresponds to TRBD1 (6 bases). Between the trimmed V and J ends, which lost 5 bases and 4 bases, there was a span of 15 bases. CDR3 length: 15 amino acids. Germline values: CDR1 SGHTA, CDR2 FQGNSA. The CDR3 DNA sequence: TGTGCCAGCAGCCCAGCGGGGGCGCGAGGAAACACCATATATTTT. Its protein is CASSPAGARGNTIYF.

The genes are TRBV2 and TRBJ1-1; 9 nucleotides agree with TRBD1. V was clipped by 6 bases and J by 4 bases; unmatched bases: 9. The CDR3 has 15 amino acids. From germline, CDR1 is SNHLY and CDR2 FYNNEI. CDR3 protein: CASSDQGQGITEAFF. The CDR3 DNA reads as TGTGCCAGCAGCGATCAGGGACAGGGAATCACTGAAGCTTTCTTT.

The rearrangement links TRBV2 to TRBJ1-3, with D tentatively TRBD1 (5 bases). Germline lookup yields CDR1 SNHLY and CDR2 FYNNEI. The V and J ends lost 1 base and 6 bases respectively, with 7 bases between them. This CDR3 has 13 residues. The CDR3 nucleotides are TGTGCCAGCAGTGAAGAGGGACCAAACACCATATATTTT. It yields the protein CASSEEGPNTIYF.

A single count supports this clone. The chain combines TRBV6-5 with TRBJ1-6, with a possible D match to TRBD1 (6 bases). V lost 5 bases to trimming and J lost 7 bases, with 15 bases between them. Germline loops: CDR1 MNHEY, CDR2 SVGAGI. This CDR3 has 15 amino acids. CDR3 region: CASSRAGQPNSPLHF. CDR3 nucleotide sequence: TGTGCCAGCAGTCGCGCCGGACAGCCAAATTCACCCCTCCACTTT.

The V and J genes are TRBV20-1 and TRBJ1-4, with unresolved D. The germline V gene has CDR1 DFQATT and CDR2 SNEGSKA (reference sequence). Trimming removed 5 bases at V and 8 bases at J, with 9 bases between. The CDR3 length is 11 residues. The CDR3 nucleotides read TGCAGTGCTCATACGGGGGAAAAACTGTTTTTT. Translating it yields CSAHTGEKLFF.

This chain connects TRBV29-1 to TRBJ2-1; no clear D gene. Trimming took off 0 bases at V and 7 bases at J, with 16 bases between the two ends. Germline lookup yields CDR1 SQVTM and CDR2 ANQGSEA. This CDR3 is 15 amino acids long. CDR3 bases: TGCAGCGTTGAAGATGTTCTCCCCTCTGGGAATGAGCAGTTCTTC. This gives the protein CSVEDVLPSGNEQFF.

The V and J genes are TRBV14 and TRBJ1-2, with unresolved D. Between the trimmed V and J ends, which lost 2 bases and 4 bases, there was a span of 8 bases. In germline, CDR1 is SGHDN, CDR2 FVKESK. This CDR3 spans 13 amino acids. Here the CDR3 DNA reads TGTGCCAGCAGCCAATTATTAGGCTATGGCTACACCTTC. Its protein product is CASSQLLGYGYTF.

The chain couples TRBV19 to TRBJ2-7, with D perhaps matching TRBD1 (5 bases). V dropped 5 bases and J dropped 2 bases, with 10 bases sitting between them. The CDR3 is made up of 13 amino acids. Germline CDR1 is LNHDA and CDR2 is SQIVND (reference sequence). The CDR3 DNA reads TGTGCCAGTAGTCCTGGACAAACCTACGAGCAGTACTTC. Protein sequence: CASSPGQTYEQYF. Based on the CDR3 plus reference TRBV19 and TRBJ2-7, the full variable domain is DGGITQSPKYLFRKEGQNVTLSCEQNLNHDAMYWYRQDPGQGLRLIYYSQIVNDFQKGDIAEGYSVSREKKESFPLTVTSAQKNPTAFYLCASSPGQTYEQYFGPGTRLTVT.

This clone has just a few counts. CDR3 DNA sequence: TGTGCCAGCAGGGGCACCGGGGAGCTGTTTTTT. It encodes CASRGTGELFF. The J gene is TRBJ2-2, the V gene TRBV27; D unresolved. Germline V gene data show CDR1 as MNHEY and CDR2 as SMNVEV (reference sequence). Trimming stripped 6 bases from V and 4 bases from J, with 3 bases between. This CDR3 has 11 amino acids.

V gene TRBV19 combines with J gene TRBJ1-2, with a weak D call TRBD1 (5 bases). Germline V gene data show CDR1 as LNHDA and CDR2 as SQIVND (reference sequence). V lost 4 bases to trimming and J lost 8 bases, with 14 bases between them. The CDR3 covers 13 residues. In DNA form, the CDR3 reads TGTGCCAGTAGTACAGGGTTCTCTTGGGGCTACACCTTC. Amino acids: CASSTGFSWGYTF. Together with reference TRBV19 and TRBJ1-2, the CDR3 gives the full variable domain: DGGITQSPKYLFRKEGQNVTLSCEQNLNHDAMYWYRQDPGQGLRLIYYSQIVNDFQKGDIAEGYSVSREKKESFPLTVTSAQKNPTAFYLCASSTGFSWGYTFGSGTRLTVV.

The chain couples TRBV7-8 to TRBJ2-5, with a possible D match to TRBD1 (5 bases). The V and J ends lost 3 bases and 2 bases respectively, with 16 bases between them. The CDR3 consists of 16 residues. The V gene's germline CDR1 is SGHVS and CDR2 FQNEAQ. The CDR3 loop reads CASSFGGAGLQETQYF. The CDR3 DNA reads TGTGCCAGCAGCTTTGGCGGAGCAGGGCTACAAGAGACCCAGTACTTC.

This rearrangement joins TRBV19 to TRBJ2-5, with D possibly being TRBD2 (6 bases). This CDR3 contains 14 residues. Germline V CDR1 and CDR2: LNHDA, SQIVND (reference sequence). V lost 3 bases and J 5 bases, leaving 13 bases between the germline ends. The CDR3 DNA follows: TGTGCCAGTAGTATTTGGGGGGAAGGGGAGACCCAGTACTTC. Its translation is CASSIWGEGETQYF.

J is TRBJ1-1 and V is TRBV7-3; the D gene is possibly TRBD1 (5 bases). In germline, CDR1 is SGHTA, CDR2 FQGTGA. The CDR3 covers 14 residues. The germline V and J ends were trimmed by 5 bases and 4 bases, with 14 bases remaining between them. CDR3 in DNA: TGTGCCAGCAGCGGGGACGCACAAGGCACTGAAGCTTTCTTT. This codes for CASSGDAQGTEAFF.

The genes are TRBV28 and TRBJ1-5, with 8 bases matching TRBD1. The CDR3 sequence is 14 residues long. Unmatched junction bases numbered 11, after V lost 7 bases and J lost 9 bases. Germline values: CDR1 MDHEN, CDR2 SYDVKM. The CDR3 DNA sequence: TGTGCCAGCATCCCTGGACAGGGCAGGGGGCCCCAGCATTTT. This gives the protein CASIPGQGRGPQHF. Complete variable domain (other parts from reference TRBV28 and TRBJ1-5): DVKVTQSSRYLVKRTGEKVFLECVQDMDHENMFWYRQDPGLGLRLIYFSYDVKMKEKGDIPEGYSVSREKKERFSLILESASTNQTSMYLCASIPGQGRGPQHFGDGTRLSIL.

The chain links TRBV6-5 to TRBJ2-7; 13 positions match TRBD2. V shed 6 bases, J shed 2 bases, and the junction held 4 bases outside the gene matches. CDR3 length: 15 residues. Looked up from germline, CDR1 is MNHEY and CDR2 is SVGAGI. This CDR3 reads CASSPLAGGTYEQYF. As DNA, the CDR3 is TGTGCCAGCAGCCCACTAGCGGGAGGGACCTACGAGCAGTACTTC.

The J gene is TRBJ1-5, the V gene TRBV9, with TRBD1 identical over 8 bases. The CDR3 totals 15 residues. The germline CDR1 and CDR2 sequences are SGDLS and YYNGEE. Trimming cost V 3 bases and J 3 bases; bases outside gene matches: 5. The CDR3 loop is CASSERTGLNQPQHF. The CDR3 DNA reads as TGTGCCAGCAGCGAGAGGACAGGGCTCAATCAGCCCCAGCATTTT.

This chain uses TRBV28 with TRBJ1-5, with 7 bases identical to TRBD1. The CDR3 covers 16 residues. Per germline, CDR1 MDHEN and CDR2 SYDVKM. Trimming took 6 bases from V and 1 from J; bases not matched to a gene: 9. CDR3 amino acids: CASSRGGSLSNQPQHF. The CDR3 DNA reads as TGTGCCAGCAGCAGGGGGGGCTCCCTAAGCAATCAGCCCCAGCATTTT.

The chain employs TRBV5-1 and TRBJ1-2; the D is unclear. Germline V gene lookup returns CDR1 SGHRS and CDR2 YFSETQ. Trimming stripped 0 bases from V and 5 bases from J, with 11 bases between. This CDR3 spans 14 amino acids. The CDR3 nucleotides read TGCGCCAGCAGCTTGGTTGGCCGCGAGTATGGCTACACCTTC. Its translation is CASSLVGREYGYTF.

The chain uses TRBV19 and TRBJ1-3; D might be TRBD1 (5 bases). Per the germline V gene, CDR1 is LNHDA and CDR2 is SQIVND (reference sequence). The V and J ends lost 1 base and 2 bases respectively, with 6 bases between them. This CDR3 has 14 amino acids. The CDR3 loop is CASSIVGAGNTIYF. In nucleotides, the CDR3 is TGTGCCAGTAGTATAGTAGGGGCTGGAAACACCATATATTTT.

The chain has TRBV7-9 and TRBJ2-5; no firm D call. V dropped 8 bases and J dropped 0 bases, with 10 bases sitting between them. CDR1 is SEHNR, CDR2 FQNEAQ, per germline (reference sequence). The CDR3 is 13 residues long. CDR3 region: CASLPTYQETQYF. The CDR3 bases are TGTGCCAGCCTCCCAACGTACCAAGAGACCCAGTACTTC.

The rearrangement joins TRBV30 to TRBJ1-3; D is uncertain. V lost 0 bases, J lost 0 bases, and 9 bases lay in between. Per the germline V gene, CDR1 is GTSNPN and CDR2 is SVGIG (reference sequence). CDR3 length: 15 residues. The CDR3 sequence is CAWSVSQISGNTIYF. The CDR3 DNA reads as TGTGCCTGGAGTGTGAGCCAGATCTCTGGAAACACCATATATTTT.

This chain joins TRBV12-3 or TRBV12-4 and TRBJ1-1; D unresolved. V dropped 6 bases and J dropped 2 bases, with 10 bases sitting between them. CDR3 length: 13 amino acids. CDR3 residues: CASSRGGNTEAFF. In nucleotides, the CDR3 is TGTGCCAGCAGCCGTGGTGGAAACACTGAAGCTTTCTTT.

The chain uses TRBV6-5 and TRBJ2-3, with D perhaps matching TRBD1 (6 bases). Germline V lookup: CDR1 MNHEY, CDR2 SVGAGI. This CDR3 contains 13 residues. V shed 2 bases and J shed 8 bases, with 11 bases lying between them. CDR3 loop: CASSYRTGTTQYF. In DNA form, the CDR3 reads TGTGCCAGCAGTTACCGTACAGGGACTACGCAGTATTTT.

The chain employs TRBV6-6 and TRBJ2-7, with TRBD2 identical over 10 bases. The CDR3 covers 14 residues. Germline loops: CDR1 MNHNY, CDR2 SVGAGI (reference sequence). With V trimmed by 7 bases and J by 5 bases, 8 bases remained unmatched. This CDR3 reads CASIESGRANEQYF. Written as DNA, the CDR3 is TGTGCCAGCATCGAGAGCGGGAGGGCCAACGAGCAGTACTTC.

The table lists this clone with a count of one. The gene calls are TRBV7-9 and TRBJ1-5; the match to TRBD1 covers 7 bases. Trimming took 9 bases from V and 2 from J; bases not matched to a gene: 10. The germline V gene encodes CDR1 SEHNR and CDR2 FQNEAQ (reference sequence). The CDR3 totals 15 residues. The CDR3 region has the DNA TGTGCCAGTCCGGGACAGATAAACGGCAATCAGCCCCAGCATTTT. Protein: CASPGQINGNQPQHF.